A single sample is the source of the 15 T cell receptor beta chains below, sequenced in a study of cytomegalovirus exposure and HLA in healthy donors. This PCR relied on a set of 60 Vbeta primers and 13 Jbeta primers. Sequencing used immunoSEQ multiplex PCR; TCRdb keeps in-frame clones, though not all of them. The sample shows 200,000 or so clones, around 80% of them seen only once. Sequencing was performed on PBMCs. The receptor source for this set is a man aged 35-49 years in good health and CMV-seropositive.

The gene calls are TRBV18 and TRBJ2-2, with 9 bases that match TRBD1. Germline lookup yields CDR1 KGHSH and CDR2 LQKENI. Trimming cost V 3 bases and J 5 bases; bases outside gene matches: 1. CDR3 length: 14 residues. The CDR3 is CASSPGQGTGELFF. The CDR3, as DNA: TGTGCCAGCTCACCCGGACAGGGGACCGGGGAGCTGTTTTTT.

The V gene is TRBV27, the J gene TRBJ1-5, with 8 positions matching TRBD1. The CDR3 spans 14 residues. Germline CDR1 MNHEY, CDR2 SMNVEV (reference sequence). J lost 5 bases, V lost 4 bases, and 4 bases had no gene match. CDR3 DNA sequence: TGTGCCAGCAGTTCGGACAGGGCCTATCAGCCCCAGCATTTT. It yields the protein CASSSDRAYQPQHF.

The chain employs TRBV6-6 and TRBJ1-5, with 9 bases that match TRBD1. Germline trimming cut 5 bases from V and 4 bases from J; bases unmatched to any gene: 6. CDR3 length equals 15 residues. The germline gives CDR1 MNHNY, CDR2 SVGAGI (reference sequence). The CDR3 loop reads CASSDIGTGNQPQHF. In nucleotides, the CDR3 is TGTGCCAGCAGTGATATCGGGACAGGGAATCAGCCCCAGCATTTT.

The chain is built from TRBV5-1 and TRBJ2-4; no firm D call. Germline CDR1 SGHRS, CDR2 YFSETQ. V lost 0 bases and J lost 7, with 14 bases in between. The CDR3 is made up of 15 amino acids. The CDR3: CASSLVSITQNIQYF. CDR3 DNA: TGCGCCAGCAGCTTGGTGTCAATAACCCAGAACATTCAGTACTTC.

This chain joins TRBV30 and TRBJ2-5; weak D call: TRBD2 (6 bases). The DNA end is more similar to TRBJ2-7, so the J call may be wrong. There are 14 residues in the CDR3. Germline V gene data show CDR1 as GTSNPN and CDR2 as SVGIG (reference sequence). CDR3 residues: CAWSARGFTYEQYF. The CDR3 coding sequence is TGTGCCTGGAGTGCCCGGGGGTTCACCTACGAGCAGTACTTC.

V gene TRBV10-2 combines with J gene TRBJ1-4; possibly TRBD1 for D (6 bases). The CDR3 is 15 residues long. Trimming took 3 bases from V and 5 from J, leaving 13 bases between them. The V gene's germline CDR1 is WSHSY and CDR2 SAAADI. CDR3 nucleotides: TGCGCCAGCAGTGAAGGGACAAGATTCAATGAAAAACTGTTTTTT. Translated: CASSEGTRFNEKLFF.

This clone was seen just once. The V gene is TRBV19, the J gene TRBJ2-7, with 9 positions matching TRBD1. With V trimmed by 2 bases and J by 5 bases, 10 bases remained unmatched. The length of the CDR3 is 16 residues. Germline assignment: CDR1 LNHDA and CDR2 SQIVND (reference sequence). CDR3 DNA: TGTGCCAGTAGTATACTGGACAGGGGTCTCCGAAACGAGCAGTACTTC. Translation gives CASSILDRGLRNEQYF.

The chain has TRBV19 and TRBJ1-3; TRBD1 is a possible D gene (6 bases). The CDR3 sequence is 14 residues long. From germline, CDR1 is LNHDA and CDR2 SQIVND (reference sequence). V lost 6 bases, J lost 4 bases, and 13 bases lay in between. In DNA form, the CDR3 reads TGTGCCAGTAGGAGACAGGCTGCAGGAAACACCATATATTTT. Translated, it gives CASRRQAAGNTIYF.

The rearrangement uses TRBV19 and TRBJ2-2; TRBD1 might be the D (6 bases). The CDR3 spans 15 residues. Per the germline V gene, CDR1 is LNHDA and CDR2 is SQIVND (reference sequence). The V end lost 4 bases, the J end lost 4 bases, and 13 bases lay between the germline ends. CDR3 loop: CASSTTGRGTGELFF. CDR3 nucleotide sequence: TGTGCCAGTAGTACCACAGGGAGAGGCACCGGGGAGCTGTTTTTT.

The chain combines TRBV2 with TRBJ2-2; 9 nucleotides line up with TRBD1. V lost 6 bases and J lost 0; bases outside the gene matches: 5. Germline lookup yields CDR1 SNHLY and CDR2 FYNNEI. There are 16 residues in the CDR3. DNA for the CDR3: TGTGCCAGCAGGGATAGACAGGGGGCGAACACCGGGGAGCTGTTTTTT. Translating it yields CASRDRQGANTGELFF.

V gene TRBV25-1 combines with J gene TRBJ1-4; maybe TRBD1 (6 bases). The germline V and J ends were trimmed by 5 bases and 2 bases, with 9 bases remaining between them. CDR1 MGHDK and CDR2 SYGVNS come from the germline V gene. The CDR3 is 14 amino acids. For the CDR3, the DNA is TGTGCCAGCAGTCTCACAGGGACTAATGAAAAACTGTTTTTT. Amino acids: CASSLTGTNEKLFF.

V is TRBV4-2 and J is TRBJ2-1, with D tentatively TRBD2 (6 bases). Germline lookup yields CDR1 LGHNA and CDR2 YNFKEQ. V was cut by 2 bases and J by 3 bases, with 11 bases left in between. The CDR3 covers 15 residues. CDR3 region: CASSQSGFGYNEQFF. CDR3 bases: TGTGCCAGCAGCCAAAGCGGGTTTGGCTACAATGAGCAGTTCTTC.

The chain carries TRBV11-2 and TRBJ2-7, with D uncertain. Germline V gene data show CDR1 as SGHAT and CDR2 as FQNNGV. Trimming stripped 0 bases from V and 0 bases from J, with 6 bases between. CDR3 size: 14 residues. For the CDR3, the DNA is TGTGCCAGCAGCTTAGACCACAGCTCCTACGAGCAGTACTTC. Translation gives CASSLDHSSYEQYF.

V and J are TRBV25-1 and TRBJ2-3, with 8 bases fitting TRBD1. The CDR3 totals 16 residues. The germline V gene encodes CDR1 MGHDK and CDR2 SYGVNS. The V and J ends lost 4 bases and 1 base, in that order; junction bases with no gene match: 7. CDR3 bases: TGTGCCAGCAGTGGATGGACAGGGTCGGGCACAGATACGCAGTATTTT. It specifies CASSGWTGSGTDTQYF.

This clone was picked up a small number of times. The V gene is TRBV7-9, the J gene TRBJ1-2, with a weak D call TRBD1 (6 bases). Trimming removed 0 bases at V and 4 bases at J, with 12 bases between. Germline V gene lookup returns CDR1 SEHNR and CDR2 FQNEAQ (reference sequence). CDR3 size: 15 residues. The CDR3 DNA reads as TGTGCCAGCAGCTTAGCGGGGGCAAGTAGCTATGGCTACACCTTC. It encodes CASSLAGASSYGYTF.